The rows below give T cell receptor beta chains drawn from one sample of a study of T cells in Graves' hyperthyroidism and ophthalmopathy. TCRdb analysed the multiplex PCR reads with MiXCR anew, one entry per CDR3 protein. The repertoire has 350,000 to 400,000 distinct CDR3 sequences, about 20% of them found once; the top ten carry around 3.6%. The sample consisted of blood. All receptors come from a woman aged 18-30 years with Graves' hyperthyroidism. Each CDR3 is given with its conserved first and last residue. Each record gives: clone size, V gene, J gene, D gene, CDR3 protein, CDR3 DNA. The D gene is left open where the match is weak. Some rows have no size entry. The others give once, few or many, or a class for an expanded clone.

many	TRBV5-6	TRBJ2-5	.	CASSLGSRAETQYF	TGTGCCAGCAGCTTGGGATCTAGGGCAGAGACCCAGTACTTC
many	TRBV27	TRBJ1-2	.	CASSFPGGASYTF	TGTGCCAGCAGTTTCCCCGGAGGTGCCAGCTACACCTTC
many	TRBV29-1	TRBJ2-7	.	CSVYDPPLSYEQYF	TGCAGCGTTTATGACCCCCCCCTCTCCTACGAGCAGTACTTC
many	TRBV20-1	TRBJ2-7	.	CSARESDEQYF	TGCAGTGCTAGAGAGTCCGACGAGCAGTACTTC
many	TRBV12-3/TRBV12-4	TRBJ1-2	.	CASSFRVRNNYGYTF	TGTGCCAGCAGTTTTAGGGTCAGAAACAACTATGGCTACACCTTC
many	TRBV6-5	TRBJ1-2	TRBD1	CASTKQGSFYGYTF	TGTGCCAGCACCAAACAGGGGTCCTTCTATGGCTACACCTTC
many	TRBV2	TRBJ2-2	TRBD1	CASSGQGNAGELFF	TGTGCCAGCAGTGGACAGGGGAACGCCGGGGAGCTGTTTTTT
.	TRBV10-3	TRBJ1-2	TRBD1	CAITLDRENYGYTF	TGTGCCATCACCCTGGACAGGGAGAACTATGGCTACACCTTC
.	TRBV3-1	TRBJ2-5	.	CASLGSSQGETQYF	TGTGCCAGCCTCGGGAGCAGTCAGGGAGAGACCCAGTACTTC
many	TRBV28	TRBJ1-5	TRBD1	CASKDRGHQPQHF	TGTGCCAGTAAGGACAGGGGTCATCAGCCCCAGCATTTT
many	TRBV2	TRBJ2-7	TRBD2	CASTTSGGPTYEQYF	TGTGCCAGCACGACTAGCGGGGGGCCCACCTACGAGCAGTACTTC
many	TRBV20-1	TRBJ2-7	TRBD2	CSATAGGPYEQYF	TGCAGTGCCACCGCGGGGGGACCCTACGAGCAGTACTTC
many	TRBV6-1	TRBJ1-2	.	CASSDGGGSNYGYTF	TGTGCCAGCAGTGACGGGGGCGGAAGTAACTATGGCTACACCTTC
many	TRBV7-9	TRBJ2-7	.	CASSFRGRVQEQYF	TGTGCCAGCAGTTTTAGGGGCAGGGTGCAGGAGCAGTACTTC
few	TRBV28	TRBJ1-6	.	CASRPRGAGGSPLHF	TGTGCCAGCCGGCCGCGAGGGGCCGGAGGTTCACCCCTCCACTTT
many	TRBV6-5	TRBJ2-5	.	CASSYSRRTQRVETQYF	TGTGCCAGCAGTTACTCCCGCCGGACTCAGCGGGTGGAGACCCAGTACTTC
many	TRBV10-3	TRBJ1-3	.	CAITRDRIPGNTIYF	TGTGCCATCACCCGAGACAGGATCCCTGGAAACACCATATATTTT
many	TRBV6-1	TRBJ1-2	.	CASSPSRSAGYTF	TGTGCCAGCAGTCCCTCACGATCGGCCGGCTACACCTTC
many	TRBV30	TRBJ2-7	.	CAWSRQVYDEQYF	TGTGCCTGGAGTAGACAGGTCTACGACGAGCAGTACTTC
.	TRBV18	TRBJ1-1	.	CATRGMNTEAFF	TGTGCCACCCGTGGGATGAACACTGAAGCTTTCTTT
many	TRBV11-2	TRBJ2-5	.	CASSFQTGRGETQYF	TGTGCCAGCAGCTTCCAGACAGGACGGGGAGAGACCCAGTACTTC
.	TRBV29-1	TRBJ2-5	.	CSVEEQDIQETQYF	TGCAGCGTTGAAGAACAGGACATACAAGAGACCCAGTACTTC
many	TRBV20-1	TRBJ2-7	.	CSARGDRINSYEQYF	TGCAGTGCTAGGGGCGACAGGATCAACTCCTACGAGCAGTACTTC
many	TRBV11-2	TRBJ1-1	.	CASSLLGSDTEAFF	TGTGCCAGCAGCTTACTGGGTTCGGACACTGAAGCTTTCTTT
many	TRBV5-1	TRBJ2-4	.	CASSLDSPPQYF	TGCGCCAGCAGCTTGGACAGTCCCCCTCAGTACTTC
many	TRBV4-1	TRBJ2-4	TRBD1	CASSQGSQGAAKNIQYF	TGCGCCAGCAGCCAAGGATCCCAGGGGGCAGCCAAAAACATTCAGTACTTC
many	TRBV12-3/TRBV12-4	TRBJ2-5	.	CASRLGRRETQYF	TGTGCCAGCCGCTTGGGAAGGAGAGAGACCCAGTACTTC
.	TRBV6-2/TRBV6-3	TRBJ2-7	.	CASSYSGGGSYEQDF	TGTGCCAGCAGTTACTCGGGCGGGGGCTCCTACGAGCAGGACTTC
many	TRBV20-1	TRBJ2-2	.	CSARKDTGELFF	TGCAGTGCTAGAAAGGACACCGGGGAGCTGTTTTTT
.	TRBV7-3	TRBJ2-2	TRBD2	CASSQGAGLGELFF	TGTGCCAGCAGCCAGGGAGCGGGGCTCGGGGAGCTGTTTTTT
many	TRBV6-5	TRBJ2-5	.	CASSSRQNQETQYF	TGTGCCAGCAGTTCTAGACAGAATCAAGAGACCCAGTACTTC
many	TRBV12-3/TRBV12-4	TRBJ1-2	.	CASSLGVGVSTF	TGTGCCAGCAGTCTCGGAGTGGGCGTGAGCACCTTC
many	TRBV6-1	TRBJ1-2	TRBD1	CATQDREDYGYTF	TGTGCCACCCAGGACAGGGAAGACTATGGCTACACCTTC
many	TRBV7-2	TRBJ1-5	.	CASSLWYQSNQPQHF	TGTGCCAGCAGCTTATGGTACCAGTCTAATCAGCCCCAGCATTTT
many	TRBV19	TRBJ1-1	.	CASSIMGATEAFF	TGTGCCAGTAGTATTATGGGGGCCACTGAAGCTTTCTTT
many	TRBV11-2	TRBJ2-2	.	CASSTDRLGVGGELVF	TGTGCCAGCAGCACGGACAGGCTAGGGGTCGGCGGGGAGCTGGTTTTT
.	TRBV6-1	TRBJ1-1	TRBD1	CASSGLTFRGKNTEAFF	TGTGCCAGCAGTGGATTAACTTTCAGGGGGAAGAACACTGAAGCTTTCTTT
few	TRBV5-1	TRBJ1-2	.	CASSLMDYGYTF	TGCGCCAGCAGCTTAATGGACTATGGCTACACCTTC
.	TRBV6-1	TRBJ1-1	.	CASKVRGGGTEAFF	TGTGCCAGCAAAGTCCGCGGGGGGGGCACTGAAGCTTTCTTT
few	TRBV12-3/TRBV12-4	TRBJ2-5	.	CASSLDRNQETQYF	TGTGCCAGCAGCCTCGACAGGAACCAAGAGACCCAGTACTTC
many	TRBV20-1	TRBJ2-5	.	CSAPSQGTQYF	TGCAGTGCCCCCTCTCAGGGGACCCAGTACTTC
many	TRBV10-3	TRBJ1-1	TRBD1	CAISESRTGFTEAFF	TGTGCCATCAGTGAGTCGAGGACAGGGTTCACTGAAGCTTTCTTT
many	TRBV7-6	TRBJ2-2	.	CASSFSQGFTGELFF	TGTGCCAGCAGCTTTAGCCAGGGGTTCACCGGGGAGCTGTTTTTT
many	TRBV29-1	TRBJ1-1	.	CSVSKSRGTEAFF	TGCAGCGTTTCGAAATCCAGGGGTACTGAAGCTTTCTTT
many	TRBV15	TRBJ2-2	.	CATSRGIGLFF	TGTGCCACCAGCAGAGGGATCGGGCTGTTTTTT
many	TRBV25-1	TRBJ2-7	.	CASSWLSYEQYF	TGTGCCAGCAGTTGGCTCTCCTACGAGCAGTACTTC
few	TRBV7-2	TRBJ2-1	TRBD2	CASSNSGGAQGRFF	TGTGCCAGCAGCAATAGCGGGGGGGCCCAGGGAAGGTTCTTC
many	TRBV12-3/TRBV12-4	TRBJ2-2	.	CASSLMVGELFF	TGTGCCAGCAGTTTAATGGTCGGGGAGCTGTTTTTT
many	TRBV12-3/TRBV12-4	TRBJ2-7	.	CASSLRGASEQYF	TGTGCCAGCAGTTTAAGGGGAGCCAGCGAGCAGTACTTC
many	TRBV19	TRBJ1-5	.	CASSSPSPAGAAGCSNQPQHF	TGTGCCAGTAGTTCCCCGTCTCCCGCAGGGGCTGCTGGTTGTAGCAATCAGCCCCAGCATTTT
.	TRBV19	TRBJ2-7	.	CASSIAVNSYEQYF	TGTGCCAGTAGTATAGCAGTAAACTCCTACGAGCAGTACTTC
.	TRBV28	TRBJ2-7	.	CASSLFLGDPGHNRAYEQYF	TGTGCCAGCAGTTTATTCCTGGGGGATCCGGGACACAACCGGGCCTACGAGCAGTACTTC
many	TRBV5-1	TRBJ1-3	.	CASSHGKAFGPGNTIYF	TGCGCCAGCAGCCATGGCAAGGCCTTCGGGCCTGGAAACACCATATATTTT
many	TRBV7-9	TRBJ2-7	.	CASSLGGSVDEQYF	TGTGCCAGCAGCTTAGGTGGTAGCGTCGACGAGCAGTACTTC
many	TRBV5-1	TRBJ2-7	TRBD1	CASSLAGGSYEQYF	TGTGCCAGCAGTTTGGCAGGGGGTTCCTACGAGCAGTACTTC
many	TRBV12-3/TRBV12-4	TRBJ1-3	TRBD1	CASSWQGAGNTIYF	TGTGCCAGCAGTTGGCAGGGGGCTGGAAACACCATATATTTT
.	TRBV12-3/TRBV12-4	TRBJ2-7	TRBD1	CASSLAPGQGSSYEQYF	TGTGCCAGCAGTTTAGCTCCGGGACAGGGCAGCTCCTACGAGCAGTACTTC
many	TRBV20-1	TRBJ2-7	TRBD1	CSAPWTGDAYEQYF	TGCAGTGCACCGTGGACAGGGGACGCCTACGAGCAGTACTTC
.	TRBV20-1	TRBJ2-5	.	CSAKSGIQETQYF	TGCAGTGCTAAGTCAGGGATCCAAGAGACCCAGTACTTC